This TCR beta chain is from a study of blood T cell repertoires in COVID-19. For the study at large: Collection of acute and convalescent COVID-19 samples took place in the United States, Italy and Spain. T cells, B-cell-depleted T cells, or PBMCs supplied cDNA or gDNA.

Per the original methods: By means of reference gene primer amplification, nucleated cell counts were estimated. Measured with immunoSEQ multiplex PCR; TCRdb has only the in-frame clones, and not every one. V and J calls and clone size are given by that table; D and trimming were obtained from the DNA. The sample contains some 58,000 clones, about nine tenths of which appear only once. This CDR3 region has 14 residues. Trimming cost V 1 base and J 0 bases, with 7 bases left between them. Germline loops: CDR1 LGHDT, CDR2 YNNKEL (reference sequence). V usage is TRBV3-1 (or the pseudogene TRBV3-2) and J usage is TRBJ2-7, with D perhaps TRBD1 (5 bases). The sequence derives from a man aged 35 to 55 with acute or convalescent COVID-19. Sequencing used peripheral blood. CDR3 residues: CASSQVRASYEQYF. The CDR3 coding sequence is TGTGCCAGCAGCCAAGTCAGGGCCTCCTACGAGCAGTACTTC.